The T cell receptor (beta chain) under discussion was sequenced for a study of T cell responses to AZD1222 COVID-19 vaccine. About this clone itself: Additional DNA sequences in this sample encode the identical CDR3.

Generated by immunoSEQ multiplex PCR, the TCRdb table keeps only in-frame clones and is missing some. In the table there are around 130,000 clones, about 90% of which are singletons. Trimming took 0 bases from V and 5 from J, leaving 11 bases between them. CDR1 and CDR2 from the germline V gene are SGDLS and YYNGEE. The length of the CDR3 is 14 residues. V gene TRBV9 combines with J gene TRBJ1-1; possibly TRBD1 for D (6 bases). This material consisted of peripheral blood, taken 28 days after the second AZD1222 dose. This sequence originates from an adult who received the AZD1222 COVID-19 vaccine. The CDR3 nucleotides read TGTGCCAGCAGCGTAGCCGGGGGCGGGACTGAAGCTTTCTTT. Protein sequence: CASSVAGGGTEAFF.